This T cell receptor (beta chain) stems from a study of OX40 agonist ivuxolimab in advanced cancers. Study overall: Patients were given ivuxolimab, an antibody that agonizes OX40 (CD134).

Germline V lookup: CDR1 SEHNR, CDR2 FQNEAQ (reference sequence). The CDR3 covers 15 residues. The junction had 1 base not matched to a gene; V was cut back by 0 bases and J by 2 bases. Assay used: immunoSEQ multiplex PCR; TCRdb lists only in-frame clones, some missing. The table lists 23,000 or so clones, roughly 84% of them singletons. Overall study results and limits: In the expanded peripheral T cells, antigen specificity was never determined. With doses of 0.1 to 3.0 mg/kg, CD4+ and CD8+ blood T cells had undergone clonal expansion by week 6.

As for this clone: Antigen specificity is unknown.

If patients had autoimmune disease history or systemic immunosuppression, they were excluded. The sequence came from an adult with an advanced solid tumor such as melanoma, head and neck, liver or kidney cancer. The genes are TRBV7-9 and TRBJ2-7, with TRBD1 matching 10 bases. The sequences come from CD4+ or CD8+ T cells sorted from blood, collected in a trial of the OX40 agonist ivuxolimab. Here the CDR3 DNA reads TGTGCCAGCAGCTTAGCCGGGACAGGGGCCTACGAGCAGTACTTC. This gives the protein CASSLAGTGAYEQYF.